This TCR beta chain originates from a study of blood T cell repertoires in COVID-19. Across the whole study: Donors in the United States, Italy and Spain gave samples during acute or convalescent COVID-19. Sources were T cells, B-cell-depleted T cells, or PBMCs; the material itself was cDNA or gDNA.

Sequenced by immunoSEQ multiplex PCR; TCRdb stores in-frame clones only, minus some. The sample lists some 200,000 clones, about 90% occurring once. The sequenced sample consisted of peripheral blood. The clonotype comes from a man aged 25-45 years with acute or convalescent COVID-19.

CDR3 amino acids: CASSRDPGLSYEQYF. The CDR3 coding sequence is TGTGCCAGCAGCCGTGATCCGGGACTGTCCTACGAGCAGTACTTC. The rearrangement joins TRBV11-2 to TRBJ2-7; D is possibly TRBD2 (6 bases). The CDR3 length is 15 residues. V was trimmed by 5 bases and J by 1 base, leaving 15 bases between them. Germline V gene data show CDR1 as SGHAT and CDR2 as FQNNGV.